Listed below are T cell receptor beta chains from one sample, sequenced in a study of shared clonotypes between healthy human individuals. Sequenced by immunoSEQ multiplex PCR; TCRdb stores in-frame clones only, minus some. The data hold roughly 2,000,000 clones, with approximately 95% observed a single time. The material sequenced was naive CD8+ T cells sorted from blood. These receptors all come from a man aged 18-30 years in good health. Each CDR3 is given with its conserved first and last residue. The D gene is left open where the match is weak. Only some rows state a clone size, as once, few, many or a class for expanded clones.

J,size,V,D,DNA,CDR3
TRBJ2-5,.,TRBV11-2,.,TGTGCCAGCAGCTTAGAGGCTCCGGGTCTTACAGAGACCCAGTACTTC,CASSLEAPGLTETQYF
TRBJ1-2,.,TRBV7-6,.,TGTGCCAGCAGCTCATTCGGGGGAGGGGATGGCTACACCTTC,CASSSFGGGDGYTF
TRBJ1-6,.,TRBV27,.,TGTGCCAGCAGTTTAGATCCCTCGTTTGGGTCACCCCTCCACTTT,CASSLDPSFGSPLHF
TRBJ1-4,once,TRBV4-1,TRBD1,TGCGCCAGCAGCCAACATAACAGGGGGCCGGCTAATGAAAAACTGTTTTTT,CASSQHNRGPANEKLFF
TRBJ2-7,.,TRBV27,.,TGTGCCAGCAGTTTAGGGTTTAGCTCCTACGAGCAGTACTTC,CASSLGFSSYEQYF
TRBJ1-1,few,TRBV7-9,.,TGTGCCAGCAGACCCGACTCTGAAGCTTTCTTT,CASRPDSEAFF
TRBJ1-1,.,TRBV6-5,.,TGTGCCAGCAGTTACTCGGGGTTTCTGAACACTGAAGCTTTCTTT,CASSYSGFLNTEAFF
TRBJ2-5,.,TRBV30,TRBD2,TGTGCCTGGAAAGGGTTTAGCGGGAGAGGAGAGGGCGAGACCCAGTACTTC,CAWKGFSGRGEGETQYF
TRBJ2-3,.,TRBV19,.,TGTGCCAGTAGCTTAGGGACGGCGGGTAGCACAGATACGCAGTATTTT,CASSLGTAGSTDTQYF
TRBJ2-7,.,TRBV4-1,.,TGCGCCAGCAGCCCCTCCACCGGGACACATTACGAGCAGTACTTC,CASSPSTGTHYEQYF
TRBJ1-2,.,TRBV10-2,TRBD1,TGCGCCAGCAGTGAGTCAGGGGGACAGGGGGCGCATGGCTACACCTTC,CASSESGGQGAHGYTF
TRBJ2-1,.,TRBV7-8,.,TGTGCCAGCAGCTCGACAGGATTAGTCAATGAGCAGTTCTTC,CASSSTGLVNEQFF
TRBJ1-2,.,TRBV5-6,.,TGTGCCAGCAGCTTGGGAGCTAACTATGGCTACACCTTC,CASSLGANYGYTF
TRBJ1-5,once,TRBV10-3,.,TGTGCCATCAGTGAGGGACTGCAGCCCCAGCATTTT,CAISEGLQPQHF
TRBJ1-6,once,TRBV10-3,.,TGTGCTGGACGGACGGCCCCTAATTCACCCCTCCACTTT,CAGRTAPNSPLHF
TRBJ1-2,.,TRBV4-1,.,TGCGCCAGCAGCCAAGAACATTCGACAGCGGCCTTCTATGGCTACACCTTC,CASSQEHSTAAFYGYTF
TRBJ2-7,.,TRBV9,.,TGTGCCAGCAGCGTAGCTACGGGGCCGGGGTACGAGCAGTACTTC,CASSVATGPGYEQYF
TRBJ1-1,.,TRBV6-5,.,TGTGCCAGCAGTTACTCGATTCCGGGGGGCTTTGAAGCTTTCTTT,CASSYSIPGGFEAFF
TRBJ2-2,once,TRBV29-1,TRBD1,TGCAGCGTTGATGTAGGGGCAGGGGGCACCGGGGAGCTGTTTTTT,CSVDVGAGGTGELFF
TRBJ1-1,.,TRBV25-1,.,TGTGCCAGCAGTGATCGGGAAAACACTGAAGCTTTCTTT,CASSDRENTEAFF
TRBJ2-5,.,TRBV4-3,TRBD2,TGCGCCAGCAGCTACCTAGCGGGAGGGCCTGAGACCCAGTACTTC,CASSYLAGGPETQYF
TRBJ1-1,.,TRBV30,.,TGTGCCTGGAGTGCCTGGGGGGGCACTGAAGCTTTCTTT,CAWSAWGGTEAFF
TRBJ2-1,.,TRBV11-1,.,TGTGCCAGCAGCTTAGGGAAGGAAGCACGATTCCATGAGCAGTTCTTC,CASSLGKEARFHEQFF
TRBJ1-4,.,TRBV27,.,TGTGCCAGCAGTTTATTCGGTAGGGGTGAAAAACTGTTTTTT,CASSLFGRGEKLFF
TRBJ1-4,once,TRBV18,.,TGTGCCAGCTCGGACGGACAGAGAGATGAAAAACTGTTTTTT,CASSDGQRDEKLFF
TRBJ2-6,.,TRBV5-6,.,TGTGCCAGCACCTTGAGGGGGTCTGGGGCCAACGTCCTGACTTTC,CASTLRGSGANVLTF
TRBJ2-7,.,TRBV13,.,TGTGCCAGCAGCCTGACCCTCTCCGGGACCTACGAGCAGTACTTC,CASSLTLSGTYEQYF
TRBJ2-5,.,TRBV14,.,TGTGCCAGCAGTCCGTTCCCCAGGGAAGAGACCCAGTACTTC,CASSPFPREETQYF
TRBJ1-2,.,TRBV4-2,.,TGTGCCAGCAGCCAAGAAAGGGAACGGGACAAGTATGGCTACACCTTC,CASSQERERDKYGYTF
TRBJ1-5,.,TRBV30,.,TGTGCCTGGAGCGCAGGGTACAGCCTCCAGCCCCAGCATTTT,CAWSAGYSLQPQHF